What follows are 27 T cell receptor beta chains derived from one specimen sequenced in a study of blood T cell repertoires in COVID-19. Libraries were prepared by immunoSEQ multiplex PCR; TCRdb keeps only in-frame clonotypes and omits some of them. The sample lists approximately 250,000 clones; 88% were seen once. The sample taken for sequencing was PBMCs or T cells enriched from blood (not recorded which). Source of these receptors: a middle-aged woman with acute COVID-19.

The rearrangement links TRBV6-5 to TRBJ1-4; TRBD1 might be the D (5 bases). V lost 6 bases to trimming and J lost 2 bases, with 10 bases between them. This CDR3 has 14 amino acids. CDR1 and CDR2 from the germline V gene are MNHEY and SVGAGI. The CDR3 spells CASSQGTTNEKLFF. Here the CDR3 DNA reads TGTGCCAGCAGCCAGGGTACGACTAATGAAAAACTGTTTTTT.

The table lists this clone with a few counts. The V and J genes are TRBV5-6 and TRBJ1-4, with D possibly matching TRBD1 (6 bases). Looked up from germline, CDR1 is SGHDT and CDR2 is YYEEEE. Trimming took off 2 bases at V and 3 bases at J, with 8 bases between the two ends. This CDR3 has 14 residues. The CDR3 nucleotides read TGTGCCAGCAGCTTTGGACAGCCTAATGAAAAACTGTTTTTT. This encodes CASSFGQPNEKLFF.

V usage is TRBV13 and J usage is TRBJ1-1, with D unclear. Germline V gives CDR1 PRHDT, CDR2 FYEKMQ (reference sequence). The CDR3 sequence is 13 residues long. V lost 0 bases and J lost 9, with 11 bases in between. The DNA of the CDR3 is TGTGCCAGCAGCTTAGGCCTAACCAAACAAGCTTTCTTT. Translated: CASSLGLTKQAFF.

The V gene is TRBV12-5, the J gene TRBJ1-3; D remains unclear. This CDR3 has 15 amino acids. CDR1 is LGHNT and CDR2 is FRNRAP in the germline V gene. V lost 0 bases and J 8 bases, leaving 14 bases between the germline ends. The CDR3 DNA is TGTGCTAGTGGTTTGGTCAGCAGAGACATGGACACCATATATTTT. This codes for CASGLVSRDMDTIYF.

This chain uses TRBV7-9 with TRBJ1-5; the D is unclear. Germline V CDR1 and CDR2: SEHNR, FQNEAQ (reference sequence). V shed 1 base and J shed 4 bases, with 11 bases lying between them. This CDR3 has 15 residues. Written as DNA, the CDR3 is TGTGCCAGCAGCTTAGGGACGGGGTTGAATCAGCCCCAGCATTTT. As protein: CASSLGTGLNQPQHF.

The chain links TRBV28 to TRBJ2-7, with a weak D call TRBD1 (6 bases). In germline, CDR1 is MDHEN, CDR2 SYDVKM. V was shortened by 5 bases and J by 12 bases, with 17 bases between the two germline ends. The CDR3 consists of 12 residues. The CDR3 nucleotides read TGTGCCAGCAGTACCCAAAGCGACAGGATGTACGTC. Amino acids: CASSTQSDRMYV.

CDR3 in DNA: TGTGCCAGCAGCTTAGAACGGAGGGGAGACTCACCCCTCCACTTT. Protein sequence: CASSLERRGDSPLHF. J is TRBJ1-6 and V is TRBV7-9; D is perhaps TRBD1 (5 bases). The V end lost 1 base, the J end lost 10 bases, and 14 bases lay between the germline ends. The CDR3 has 15 amino acids. In germline, CDR1 is SEHNR, CDR2 FQNEAQ (reference sequence).

V gene TRBV24-1 combines with J gene TRBJ1-2; 7 bases are shared with TRBD1. V lost 4 bases and J lost 3; bases outside the gene matches: 7. The CDR3 has 15 residues. Germline lookup yields CDR1 KGHDR and CDR2 SFDVKD. For the CDR3, the DNA is TGTGCCACCAGTGACACTCGGGACAGCCACTATGGCTACACCTTC. It encodes CATSDTRDSHYGYTF.

The chain couples TRBV30 to TRBJ1-6, with 8 positions matching TRBD1. The germline V gene encodes CDR1 GTSNPN and CDR2 SVGIG (reference sequence). The trim removed 0 bases at V and 11 bases at J, leaving 3 bases unmatched. The CDR3 sequence is 13 residues long. CDR3 loop: CAWSVRQGTPLHF. For the CDR3, the DNA is TGTGCCTGGAGTGTACGACAGGGGACACCCCTCCACTTT. Full variable domain (missing parts from reference TRBV30 and TRBJ1-6): SQTIHQWPATLVQPVGSPLSLECTVEGTSNPNLYWYRQAAGRGLQLLFYSVGIGQISSEVPQNLSASRPQDRQFILSSKKLLLSDSGFYLCAWSVRQGTPLHFGNGTRLTVT.

V usage is TRBV19 and J usage is TRBJ1-5; no firm D call. Trimming shortened V by 3 bases and J by 0 bases, and 15 bases separated the two germline ends. The CDR3 spans 17 residues. CDR1 and CDR2 from the germline V gene are LNHDA and SQIVND (reference sequence). CDR3 sequence: CASSIGFRQISNQPQHF. The CDR3 nucleotides are TGTGCCAGTAGTATTGGATTCAGGCAGATTAGCAATCAGCCCCAGCATTTT.

The genes are TRBV5-5 and TRBJ2-7; 11 positions match TRBD2. J lost 7 bases, V lost 0 bases, and 3 bases had no gene match. Germline assignment: CDR1 SGHKS and CDR2 YYEKEE (reference sequence). The CDR3 totals 14 residues. This CDR3 reads CASSLGLAGREQYF. CDR3 sequence (DNA): TGTGCCAGCAGCTTGGGACTAGCGGGACGGGAGCAGTACTTC.

This sequence joins TRBV11-2 and TRBJ2-1; 8 bases map to TRBD2. Germline CDR1 reads SGHAT; CDR2 reads FQNNGV. V lost 5 bases to trimming and J lost 0 bases; unmatched junction nucleotides: 12. CDR3 length: 18 residues. CDR3 loop: CASSKLADSFLSYNEQFF. As DNA, the CDR3 is TGTGCCAGCAGCAAACTAGCGGACAGCTTCCTCTCCTACAATGAGCAGTTCTTC.

J is TRBJ2-5 and V is TRBV6-5; 10 positions agree with TRBD1. After removal of 2 bases from V and 7 bases from J, the junction contained 4 bases not matched to a gene. Germline CDR1 is MNHEY and CDR2 is SVGAGI. CDR3 length equals 14 residues. In nucleotides, the CDR3 is TGTGCCAGCAGTTACCTTGGACAGGGGGGGACCCAGTACTTC. Its translation is CASSYLGQGGTQYF.

V gene TRBV12-3 or TRBV12-4 combines with J gene TRBJ1-3; no firm D call. V was cut by 6 bases and J by 3 bases, with 9 bases left in between. This CDR3 has 13 amino acids. The CDR3 loop reads CASSPSIGNTIYF. The CDR3 DNA reads as TGTGCCAGCAGCCCCAGTATTGGAAACACCATATATTTT.

The rearrangement uses TRBV19 and TRBJ2-5; D not certain. This CDR3 spans 13 amino acids. Germline values: CDR1 LNHDA, CDR2 SQIVND (reference sequence). V lost 7 bases to trimming and J lost 1 base, with 10 bases between them. CDR3 nucleotides: TGTGCCAGTAAACAGCCGTTCCAAGAGACCCAGTACTTC. Translating gives CASKQPFQETQYF.

CDR3: CASSVFDRVSTDTQYF. The CDR3 bases are TGTGCCAGCAGCGTATTCGACAGGGTGTCAACAGATACGCAGTATTTT. This chain links TRBV5-6 with TRBJ2-3; TRBD1 matches at 7 bases. Trimming took 4 bases from V and 3 from J; bases not matched to a gene: 11. CDR3 size: 16 residues. The V gene's germline CDR1 is SGHDT and CDR2 YYEEEE.

This clone was counted only a few times. This rearrangement joins TRBV19 to TRBJ2-7; weak D call: TRBD1 (6 bases). Trimming left V 2 bases short and J 0 bases short, with 11 bases between. Germline CDR1 and CDR2: LNHDA and SQIVND (reference sequence). This CDR3 has 15 residues. Here the CDR3 reads CASSIYQGRSYEQYF. CDR3 bases: TGTGCCAGTAGTATATATCAGGGGCGCTCCTACGAGCAGTACTTC. The whole variable domain, remainder taken from reference TRBV19 and TRBJ2-7, is DGGITQSPKYLFRKEGQNVTLSCEQNLNHDAMYWYRQDPGQGLRLIYYSQIVNDFQKGDIAEGYSVSREKKESFPLTVTSAQKNPTAFYLCASSIYQGRSYEQYFGPGTRLTVT.

The rearrangement links TRBV28 to TRBJ1-5; D is ambiguous. Germline CDR1 is MDHEN and CDR2 is SYDVKM. V was trimmed by 5 bases and J by 5 bases, leaving 13 bases between them. The CDR3 is 14 residues long. The CDR3 loop reads CASSGRYSHQPQHF. The CDR3 DNA reads as TGTGCCAGCAGTGGCAGGTATTCCCATCAGCCCCAGCATTTT.

This chain joins TRBV7-9 and TRBJ2-3; D is possibly TRBD1 (6 bases). In germline, CDR1 is SEHNR, CDR2 FQNEAQ (reference sequence). The CDR3 sequence is 15 residues long. The ends were cut back, 5 bases at V and 7 bases at J, with 19 bases in the middle. CDR3 sequence: CASSVTPQGGNTQYF. The CDR3 nucleotides read TGTGCCAGCAGCGTAACTCCACAGGGTGGGAATACGCAGTATTTT.

V usage is TRBV5-6 and J usage is TRBJ2-6; tentatively, D is TRBD2 (6 bases). This CDR3 comprises 15 residues. V shed 4 bases and J shed 4 bases, with 12 bases lying between them. CDR1 is SGHDT and CDR2 is YYEEEE in the germline V gene. The CDR3 region is CASSQEGRGANVLTF. CDR3 sequence (DNA): TGTGCCAGCAGCCAGGAGGGTAGAGGGGCCAACGTCCTGACTTTC.

The chain joins TRBV28 to TRBJ1-4, with D possibly being TRBD1 (5 bases). Germline V gene sequence: CDR1 MDHEN, CDR2 SYDVKM. V was trimmed by 3 bases and J by 7 bases, leaving 15 bases between them. The CDR3 loop spans 15 amino acids. The CDR3 DNA sequence: TGTGCCAGCAGTTTGGGGGGGACGAGAAGTGAAAAACTGTTTTTT. Translation gives CASSLGGTRSEKLFF. The full variable domain, with the rest looked up from reference TRBV28 and TRBJ1-4, is DVKVTQSSRYLVKRTGEKVFLECVQDMDHENMFWYRQDPGLGLRLIYFSYDVKMKEKGDIPEGYSVSREKKERFSLILESASTNQTSMYLCASSLGGTRSEKLFFGSGTQLSVL.

The V and J genes are TRBV7-2 and TRBJ1-1; 7 nucleotides align to TRBD1. This CDR3 has 15 amino acids. The V segment lost 0 bases and the J segment 4 bases; nucleotides outside the gene matches: 5. CDR1 and CDR2 from the germline V gene are SGHTA and FQGNSA. For the CDR3, the DNA is TGTGCCAGCAGCTTAGCAGGGGGCGCAGGCACTGAAGCTTTCTTT. It encodes CASSLAGGAGTEAFF. The full variable domain, completed using reference TRBV7-2 and TRBJ1-1, is GAGVSQSPSNKVTEKGKDVELRCDPISGHTALYWYRQSLGQGLEFLIYFQGNSAPDKSGLPSDRFSAERTGGSVSTLTIQRTQQEDSAVYLCASSLAGGAGTEAFFGQGTRLTVV.

In its sample, this clone was seen once. CDR3 sequence reads: CASSLPGVATNEQYF. Here the CDR3 DNA reads TGTGCCAGCAGCTTGCCAGGGGTCGCGACTAACGAGCAGTACTTC. The genes are TRBV5-4 and TRBJ2-7, with TRBD1 as a possible D gene (6 bases). Trimming left V 1 base short and J 5 bases short, with 16 bases between. In germline, CDR1 is SGHNT, CDR2 YYREEE (reference sequence). The CDR3 consists of 15 residues.

This clone occurred a few times. The rearrangement uses TRBV11-3 and TRBJ1-1; perhaps TRBD1 as D (5 bases). V gave up 1 base and J gave up 6 bases, with 12 bases separating them. Germline V gives CDR1 SGHNT, CDR2 YENEEA. There are 14 residues in the CDR3. The CDR3, as DNA: TGTGCCAGCAGCTTAGTAGGGGTCAGGTCTGAAGCTTTCTTT. Protein product: CASSLVGVRSEAFF.

The V call is TRBV19, the J call TRBJ2-7; D possibly corresponds to TRBD2 (5 bases). The germline V gene has CDR1 LNHDA and CDR2 SQIVND (reference sequence). CDR3 size: 13 residues. V shed 8 bases and J shed 3 bases, with 14 bases lying between them. Here the CDR3 DNA reads TGTGCCAGTGCGAAAGCGGTTAACTACGAGCAGTACGTC. Its protein is CASAKAVNYEQYV.

The V call is TRBV9, the J call TRBJ2-5, with 8 bases identical to TRBD2. The CDR3 length is 15 residues. The V gene's germline CDR1 is SGDLS and CDR2 YYNGEE. V dropped 6 bases and J dropped 5; count of bases not matched to a gene: 12. The DNA of the CDR3 is TGTGCCAGCAACCCCGGCGGGGGGCCAAGGGAGACCCAGTACTTC. Its translation is CASNPGGGPRETQYF. The variable domain in full, with the rest retrieved from reference TRBV9 and TRBJ2-5, is DSGVTQTPKHLITATGQRVTLRCSPRSGDLSVYWYQQSLDQGLQFLIQYYNGEERAKGNILERFSAQQFPDLHSELNLSSLELGDSALYFCASNPGGGPRETQYFGPGTRLLVL.

This chain connects TRBV7-6 to TRBJ1-6; D may be TRBD1 (6 bases). The CDR3 contains 16 residues. The V gene's germline CDR1 is SGHVS and CDR2 FNYEAQ. V was cut by 0 bases and J by 6 bases, with 12 bases left in between. CDR3 nucleotides: TGTGCCAGCAGCTTAGCGACAGGCCGGCCTAATTCACCCCTCCACTTT. It yields the protein CASSLATGRPNSPLHF.